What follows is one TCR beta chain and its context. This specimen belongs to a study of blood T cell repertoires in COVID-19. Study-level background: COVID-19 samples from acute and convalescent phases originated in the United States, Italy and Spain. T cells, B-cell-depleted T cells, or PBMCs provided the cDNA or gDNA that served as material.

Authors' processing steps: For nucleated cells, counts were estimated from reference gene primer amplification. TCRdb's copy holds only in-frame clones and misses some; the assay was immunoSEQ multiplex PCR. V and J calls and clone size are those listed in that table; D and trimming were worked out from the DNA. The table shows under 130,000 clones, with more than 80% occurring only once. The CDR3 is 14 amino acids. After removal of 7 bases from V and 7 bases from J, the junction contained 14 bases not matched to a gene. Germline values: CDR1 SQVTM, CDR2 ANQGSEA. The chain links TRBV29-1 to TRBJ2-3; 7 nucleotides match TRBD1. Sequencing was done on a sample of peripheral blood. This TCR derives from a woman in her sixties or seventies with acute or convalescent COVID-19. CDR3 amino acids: CSALGTEKGNTQYF. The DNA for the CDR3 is TGCAGCGCGTTAGGGACAGAAAAGGGCAATACGCAGTATTTT.